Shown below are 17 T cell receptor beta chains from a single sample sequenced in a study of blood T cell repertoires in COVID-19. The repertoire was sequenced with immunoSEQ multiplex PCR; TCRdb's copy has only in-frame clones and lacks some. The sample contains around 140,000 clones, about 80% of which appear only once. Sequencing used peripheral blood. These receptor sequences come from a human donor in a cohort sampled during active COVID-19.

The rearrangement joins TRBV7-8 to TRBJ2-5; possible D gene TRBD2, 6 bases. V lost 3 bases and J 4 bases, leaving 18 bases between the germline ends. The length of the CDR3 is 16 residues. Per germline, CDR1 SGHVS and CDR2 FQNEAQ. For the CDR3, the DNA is TGTGCCAGCAGCTTCCTAACTAGCCCCGGGGGAGAGACCCAGTACTTC. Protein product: CASSFLTSPGGETQYF.

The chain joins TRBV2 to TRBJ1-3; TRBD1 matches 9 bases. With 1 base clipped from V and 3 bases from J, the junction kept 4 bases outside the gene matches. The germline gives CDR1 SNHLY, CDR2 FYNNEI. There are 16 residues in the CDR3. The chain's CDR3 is CASSEGQGVDGNTIYF. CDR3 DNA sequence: TGTGCCAGCAGTGAAGGACAGGGGGTTGATGGAAACACCATATATTTT.

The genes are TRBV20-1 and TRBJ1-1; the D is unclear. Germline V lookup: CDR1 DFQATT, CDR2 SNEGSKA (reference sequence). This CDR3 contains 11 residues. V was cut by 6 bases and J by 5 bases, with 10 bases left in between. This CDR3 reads CSARLQTEAFF. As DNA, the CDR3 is TGCAGTGCCAGGCTGCAGACTGAAGCTTTCTTT.

DNA for the CDR3: TGTGCCAGCAGCCAGGGCACGGGAGGAGATACGCAGTATTTT. As protein: CASSQGTGGDTQYF. The chain joins TRBV3-1 (or the pseudogene TRBV3-2) to TRBJ2-3, with 7 bases lining up with TRBD2. From germline, CDR1 is LGHDT and CDR2 YNNKEL (reference sequence). The V segment lost 3 bases and the J segment 5 bases; nucleotides outside the gene matches: 5. The length of the CDR3 is 14 residues.

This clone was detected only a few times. The CDR3 DNA sequence: TGTGCCAGCAGTCCAACAGGGTATACTAACTATGGCTACACCTTC. This gives the protein CASSPTGYTNYGYTF. This chain links TRBV27 with TRBJ1-2, with D possibly matching TRBD1 (6 bases). Trimming took 5 bases from V and 0 from J, leaving 13 bases between them. Germline values: CDR1 MNHEY, CDR2 SMNVEV (reference sequence). The CDR3 loop spans 15 amino acids.

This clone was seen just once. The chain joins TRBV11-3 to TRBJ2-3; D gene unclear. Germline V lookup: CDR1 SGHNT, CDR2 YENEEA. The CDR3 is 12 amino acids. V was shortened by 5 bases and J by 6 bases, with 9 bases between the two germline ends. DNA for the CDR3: TGTGCCAGCAGCCGTAATGCGGATACGCAGTATTTT. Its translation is CASSRNADTQYF.

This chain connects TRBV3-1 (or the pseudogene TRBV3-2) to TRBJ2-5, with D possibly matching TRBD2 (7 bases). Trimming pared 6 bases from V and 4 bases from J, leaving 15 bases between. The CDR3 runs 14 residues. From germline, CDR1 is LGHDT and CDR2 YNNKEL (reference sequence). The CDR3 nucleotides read TGTGCCAGCAGTCAGGGGAGGGGGGGAGAGACCCAGTACTTC. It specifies CASSQGRGGETQYF.

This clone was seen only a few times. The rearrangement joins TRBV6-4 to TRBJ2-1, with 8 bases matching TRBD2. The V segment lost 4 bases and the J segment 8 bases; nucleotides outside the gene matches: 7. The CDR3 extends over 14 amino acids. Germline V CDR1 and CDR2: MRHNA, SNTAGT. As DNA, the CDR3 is TGTGCCAGCAGTGCCAGGACTAGCACAGATGAGCAGTTCTTC. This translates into CASSARTSTDEQFF.

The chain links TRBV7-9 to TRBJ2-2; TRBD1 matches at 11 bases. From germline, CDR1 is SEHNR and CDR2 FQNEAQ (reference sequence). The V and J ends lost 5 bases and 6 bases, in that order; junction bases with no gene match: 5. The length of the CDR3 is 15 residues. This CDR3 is CASSMGQGGPGELFF. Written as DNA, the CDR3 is TGTGCCAGCAGCATGGGACAGGGGGGCCCCGGGGAGCTGTTTTTT.

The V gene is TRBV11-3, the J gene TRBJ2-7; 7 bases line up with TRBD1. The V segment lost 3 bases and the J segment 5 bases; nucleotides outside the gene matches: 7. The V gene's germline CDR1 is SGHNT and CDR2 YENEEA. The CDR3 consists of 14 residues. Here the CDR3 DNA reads TGTGCCAGCAGCTTCGACAGGGCGGAGGACGAGCAGTACTTC. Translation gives CASSFDRAEDEQYF.

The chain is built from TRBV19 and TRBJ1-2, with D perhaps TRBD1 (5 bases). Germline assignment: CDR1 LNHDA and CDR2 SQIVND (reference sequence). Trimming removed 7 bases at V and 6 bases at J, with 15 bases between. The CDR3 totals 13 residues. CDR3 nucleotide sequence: TGTGCCAGTACCAGGGTTGAGTTCAATGGCTACACCTTC. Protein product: CASTRVEFNGYTF.

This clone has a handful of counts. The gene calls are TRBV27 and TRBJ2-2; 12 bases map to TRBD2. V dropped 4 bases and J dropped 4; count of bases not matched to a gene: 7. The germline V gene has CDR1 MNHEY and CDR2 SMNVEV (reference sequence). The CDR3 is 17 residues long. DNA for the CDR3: TGTGCCAGCAGTTCTTACGGACTAGCGGGAATCACCGGGGAGCTGTTTTTT. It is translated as CASSSYGLAGITGELFF.

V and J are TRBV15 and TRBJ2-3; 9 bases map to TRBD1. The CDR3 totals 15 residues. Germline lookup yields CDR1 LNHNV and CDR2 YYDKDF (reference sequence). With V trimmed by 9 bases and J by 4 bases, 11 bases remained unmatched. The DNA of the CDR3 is TGTGCCACGGGACCCGGACAGGGGTGGTCAGATACGCAGTATTTT. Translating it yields CATGPGQGWSDTQYF.

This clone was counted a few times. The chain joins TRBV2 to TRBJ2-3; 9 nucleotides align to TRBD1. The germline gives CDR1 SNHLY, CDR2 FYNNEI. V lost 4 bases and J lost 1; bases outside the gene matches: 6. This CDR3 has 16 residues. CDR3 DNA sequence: TGTGCCAGCAGTGTCCCTACAGGGGGCGGCACAGATACGCAGTATTTT. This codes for CASSVPTGGGTDTQYF. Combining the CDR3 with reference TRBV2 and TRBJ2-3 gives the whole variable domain EPEVTQTPSHQVTQMGQEVILRCVPISNHLYFYWYRQILGQKVEFLVSFYNNEISEKSEIFDDQFSVERPDGSNFTLKIRSTKLEDSAMYFCASSVPTGGGTDTQYFGPGTRLTVL.

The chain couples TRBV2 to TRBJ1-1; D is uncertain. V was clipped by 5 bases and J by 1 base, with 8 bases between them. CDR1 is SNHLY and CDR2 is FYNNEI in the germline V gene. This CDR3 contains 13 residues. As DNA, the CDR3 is TGTGCCAGCAGTTCTACTGAGAACACTGAAGCTTTCTTT. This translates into CASSSTENTEAFF.

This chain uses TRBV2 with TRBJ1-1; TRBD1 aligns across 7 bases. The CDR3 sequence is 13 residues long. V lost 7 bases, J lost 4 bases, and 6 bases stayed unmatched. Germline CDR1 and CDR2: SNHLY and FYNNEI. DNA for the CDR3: TGTGCCAGCATATCAGGGGGTTTCACTGAAGCTTTCTTT. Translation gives CASISGGFTEAFF. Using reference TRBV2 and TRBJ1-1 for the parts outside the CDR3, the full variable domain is EPEVTQTPSHQVTQMGQEVILRCVPISNHLYFYWYRQILGQKVEFLVSFYNNEISEKSEIFDDQFSVERPDGSNFTLKIRSTKLEDSAMYFCASISGGFTEAFFGQGTRLTVV.

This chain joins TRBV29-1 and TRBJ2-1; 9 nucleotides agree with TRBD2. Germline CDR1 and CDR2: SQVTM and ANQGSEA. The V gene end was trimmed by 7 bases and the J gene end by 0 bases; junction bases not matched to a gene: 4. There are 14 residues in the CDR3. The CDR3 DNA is TGCAGCGCTATAGCGGGAGTCTCCTACAATGAGCAGTTCTTC. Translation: CSAIAGVSYNEQFF.